This T cell receptor beta chain originates from a study of blood T cell repertoires in COVID-19 (dated by TCRdb to about 2020). Study-wide context: Samples covering the acute and convalescent phases of COVID-19 were provided by collaborators in the United States, Italy and Spain. The repertoires were made available in a free public database intended to serve as a resource for research on the immune response to SARS-CoV-2. Subjects who had been exposed to COVID-19, were actively infected with it, or had recovered from it provided the deeply sampled blood TCRbeta repertoires that made up the dataset. Samples came from the ongoing ImmuneRACE study (first 160 participants) plus 1,254 subjects from 6 global collaborators. Where available, HLA class I and class II types were obtained from metadata supplied by the sample provider rather than from assay-based typing. The prospective study material was composed of cDNA or gDNA derived from T cells, B-cell-depleted T cells, or PBMCs. Sample metadata almost always included a de-identified subject ID, COVID-19 status, age in years and sex. Broad study findings and their caveats: Clinical and demographic metadata were provided uncurated, with the amount varying by source and participant.

Enrolling through a virtual design, the prospective study's participants ranged in age from roughly 18 to 95 years and lived across 20 to 30 United States geographic areas. To assign participants to cohorts, the prospective study relied on clinical history that participants themselves reported in a screening survey and a study questionnaire. For ImmuneRACE Cohort 3, a participant was defined as recovered based on two consecutive negative NP/OP PCR tests, clearance by a healthcare professional, or resolution of symptoms. In the prospective study, mobile phlebotomists collected whole blood, serum and a nasopharyngeal or oropharyngeal swab from each participant. Over an approximately 2-month period, participants in the prospective study had the option of providing additional blood draws and questionnaires. Before DNA extraction, prospective study blood samples were shipped either frozen or at room temperature.

This clone appeared once. Its antigen target is currently unknown. No much larger clone exists at a distance of one base, and base qualities are not known. The immunoSEQ Assay, a bias-controlled multiplex PCR, was used to amplify TCRbeta CDR3 regions from genomic DNA. For the original study's pipeline: Nucleated cell counts per sample were estimated from amplification of reference gene primers within the assay. To quantify the absolute abundance of each unique TCRbeta CDR3 rearrangement, sequence reads were collapsed and filtered. For each sample, productive Simpson clonality was calculated by taking the square root of Simpson's diversity index across productive rearrangements. What TCRdb holds here is the immuneACCESS table cut down to in-frame rearrangements. Part of the clones is not present; checked against another copy, under half of the missing clones reflect an unresolved V gene, and the others are unexplained. From that table come the V and J calls and clone size; the DNA was used to work out D and trimming. For this sample there are some 460,000 clones; roughly nine tenths appear just once. 0.7% of the sample is held by the ten biggest clonotypes.

The cysteine opens and the phenylalanine closes a CDR3 of 15 amino acids. Just the 45-base CDR3 DNA is kept, in frame starting at base 1. The germline V gene (reference sequence) sets CDR1 to SGHKS and CDR2 to YYEKEE. Trimming takes 6 bases off V and 0 bases off J; junction bases not matched to a gene: 8. This clonotype originated in a woman aged 18 to 35 who had recovered from COVID-19. Sequenced: PBMCs or T cells enriched from blood (not recorded which). The V gene is TRBV5-5 and the J gene is TRBJ2-7; the central 8 bases match TRBD2. The CDR3 reads as follows: CASILELAASYEQYF. The DNA is TGTGCCAGCATCCTTGAACTAGCGGCCTCCTACGAGCAGTACTTC.